The next 9 T cell receptor beta chains were all read from a single sample in a study of cytomegalovirus exposure and HLA in healthy donors (dated by TCRdb to 2016 to 2017). The library was made by the immunoSEQ multiplex PCR assay. The multiplex PCR relied on a mix of 60 forward primers for TCR Vbeta segments and 13 reverse primers for TCR Jbeta segments. This immuneACCESS table, as held by TCRdb, lists in-frame sequences with V and J called but not all clones. Of the missing ones, under half trace to an unresolved V gene in checked studies; the others have no known cause. This sample is represented by about 190,000 clones; almost 80% of them were singletons. 1.6% of the sample lies in the top ten. The sequenced sample was PBMCs. The receptors stem from a woman under 30 in good health and CMV-seronegative.

J is TRBJ1-1 and V is TRBV10-3, with 7 bases fitting TRBD1. The junction had 4 bases not matched to a gene; V was cut back by 5 bases and J by 4 bases. This CDR3 comprises 13 residues. Germline values: CDR1 ENHRY, CDR2 SYGVKD. CDR3: CAISNRGGTEAFF. The CDR3 bases are TGTGCCATCAGTAACAGGGGTGGCACTGAAGCTTTCTTT.

This clone was picked up a small number of times. The chain has TRBV4-1 and TRBJ1-5; D gene uncertain. V was cut by 0 bases and J by 0 bases, with 9 bases left in between. CDR1 and CDR2 from the germline V gene are MGHRA and YSYEKL. CDR3 length: 16 amino acids. CDR3 sequence (DNA): TGCGCCAGCAGCCAAGATGGCGGGGTTAGCAATCAGCCCCAGCATTTT. The encoded protein is CASSQDGGVSNQPQHF.

This clone was seen more than once but under ten times. V and J are TRBV4-1 and TRBJ2-3; D gene uncertain. Trimming took 0 bases from V and 1 from J, leaving 5 bases between them. From germline, CDR1 is MGHRA and CDR2 YSYEKL. This CDR3 has 14 amino acids. As DNA, the CDR3 is TGCGCCAGCAGCCAAGATCCGGGCACAGATACGCAGTATTTT. The encoded protein is CASSQDPGTDTQYF.

This clone was picked up one time. The chain is built from TRBV19 and TRBJ2-3; 11 nucleotides match TRBD1. Trimming took 3 bases from V and 3 from J; bases not matched to a gene: 2. The CDR3 has 15 amino acids. Germline V gives CDR1 LNHDA, CDR2 SQIVND (reference sequence). The CDR3 sequence: CASSIGQGATDTQYF. For the CDR3, the DNA is TGTGCCAGTAGTATCGGACAGGGGGCAACAGATACGCAGTATTTT. Full variable domain (outside the CDR3, taken from reference TRBV19 and TRBJ2-3): DGGITQSPKYLFRKEGQNVTLSCEQNLNHDAMYWYRQDPGQGLRLIYYSQIVNDFQKGDIAEGYSVSREKKESFPLTVTSAQKNPTAFYLCASSIGQGATDTQYFGPGTRLTVL.

The chain uses TRBV19 and TRBJ2-5; 8 bases are a match to TRBD1. This CDR3 comprises 15 residues. V gave up 1 base and J gave up 5 bases; unmatched junction bases: 6. Germline V lookup: CDR1 LNHDA, CDR2 SQIVND (reference sequence). In nucleotides, the CDR3 is TGTGCCAGTAGTATAGGCAGGGGGCAAGTGGAGACCCAGTACTTC. Translating gives CASSIGRGQVETQYF.

The chain carries TRBV29-1 and TRBJ2-1; 9 bases line up with TRBD2. The germline V gene has CDR1 SQVTM and CDR2 ANQGSEA. V shed 8 bases, J shed 10 bases, and the junction held 6 bases outside the gene matches. The CDR3 has 11 residues. Here the CDR3 DNA reads TGCAGCTTTCATAGCGGGAGCGAGCAGTTCTTC. It specifies CSFHSGSEQFF.

The chain carries TRBV19 and TRBJ1-5, with D uncertain. CDR1 and CDR2 (germline): LNHDA, SQIVND (reference sequence). CDR3 length: 14 residues. V was pared by 6 bases and J by 0 bases, with 9 bases between. CDR3 DNA sequence: TGTGCCAGTAGGGCAGGCCTTAGCAATCAGCCCCAGCATTTT. Protein: CASRAGLSNQPQHF.

In its sample, this clone was seen a few times. The V call is TRBV5-4, the J call TRBJ2-5; D is perhaps TRBD1 (6 bases). The end of the DNA fits TRBJ2-7 better, so the J call may be wrong. The CDR3 extends over 16 amino acids. Germline V lookup: CDR1 SGHNT, CDR2 YYREEE (reference sequence). This CDR3 is CASSLAGGGRSYEQYF. The CDR3 nucleotides are TGTGCCAGCAGCTTGGCTGGGGGCGGTCGCTCCTACGAGCAGTACTTC.

This clone was detected once. The chain is built from TRBV7-6 and TRBJ2-1; 11 bases match TRBD2. Trimming took 1 base from V and 4 from J; bases not matched to a gene: 6. The CDR3 totals 17 residues. Germline V lookup: CDR1 SGHVS, CDR2 FNYEAQ. The CDR3 spells CASSLDGLAGIYNEQFF. In nucleotides, the CDR3 is TGTGCCAGCAGCTTAGACGGACTAGCGGGCATATACAATGAGCAGTTCTTC.